The 26 T cell receptor beta chains reported below all come from one sample, sequenced in a study of T cells in Graves' hyperthyroidism and ophthalmopathy. RNA transcripts gave rise to amplified TCR beta CDR3 regions. During a first-round RT-PCR of the TCR CDR3, the HTBI primer set was used. MiXCR, run by TCRdb on the multiplex PCR reads, gives a single entry per CDR3 protein. The sample consists of about 52,000 distinct CDR3 sequences, approximately 48% of them appearing once. The sample consisted of blood. The receptors stem from a woman aged 50 to 60 with Graves' ophthalmopathy.

There are many counts of this clonotype. The chain recombines TRBV5-1 with TRBJ1-3, with TRBD1 identical over 7 bases. Germline V gives CDR1 SGHRS, CDR2 YFSETQ. The trim removed 10 bases at V and 4 bases at J, leaving 8 bases unmatched. This CDR3 contains 13 residues. This CDR3 reads CASADREGNTIYF. The CDR3 bases are TGCGCCTCAGCTGACAGGGAGGGAAACACCATATATTTT.

This rearrangement joins TRBV29-1 to TRBJ2-3; TRBD1 or TRBD2 may be the D gene (6 bases each). In germline, CDR1 is SQVTM, CDR2 ANQGSEA. The CDR3 has 15 amino acids. Trimming left V 3 bases short and J 4 bases short, with 17 bases between. The CDR3 is CSVDGGGVESDTQYF. CDR3 coding DNA: TGCAGCGTTGACGGGGGCGGGGTAGAATCAGATACGCAGTATTTT.

Turning to this clonotype: The junction shows a germline mismatch at one end, possibly a read error. The chain is built from TRBV2 and TRBJ1-1; D is undetermined. Germline CDR1 and CDR2: SNHLY and FYNNEI. The CDR3 totals 14 residues. CDR3 loop: CASSDWAANSEVFF. Here the CDR3 DNA reads TGTGCCAGCAGTGATTGGGCAGCAAACTCTGAAGTTTTCTTT.

This clonotype appeared a few times. V is TRBV7-8 and J is TRBJ1-2, with 8 bases that match TRBD1. The trim removed 3 bases at V and 4 bases at J, leaving 4 bases unmatched. The length of the CDR3 is 14 residues. CDR1 and CDR2 from the germline V gene are SGHVS and FQNEAQ. CDR3 DNA sequence: TGTGCCAGCAGCTTGGGGACAGGAGGCTATGGCTACACCTTC. It codes for CASSLGTGGYGYTF.

CDR3 bases: TGTGCCAGTAGTACGACAGGGGGTTTTTTTTACGAGCAGTACTTC. Its translation: CASSTTGGFFYEQYF. The chain couples TRBV19 to TRBJ2-7; TRBD1 matches at 9 bases. CDR1 and CDR2 from the germline V gene are LNHDA and SQIVND (reference sequence). The CDR3 has 15 residues. The V gene end was trimmed by 4 bases and the J gene end by 4 bases; junction bases not matched to a gene: 8.

The chain uses TRBV14 and TRBJ2-7; 8 bases match TRBD2. J lost 6 bases, V lost 5 bases, and 9 bases had no gene match. The length of the CDR3 is 14 residues. Germline V lookup: CDR1 SGHDN, CDR2 FVKESK. The CDR3 here is CASSSRSGGGEQYF. The CDR3 DNA reads as TGTGCCAGCAGCTCAAGATCGGGAGGGGGCGAGCAGTACTTC.

The gene calls are TRBV20-1 and TRBJ2-1; 8 bases map to TRBD2. CDR1 and CDR2 (germline): DFQATT, SNEGSKA (reference sequence). The CDR3 runs 14 residues. J was trimmed by 3 bases and V by 3 bases; bases with no gene match: 4. The CDR3 region is CSASGGAVYNEQFF. The CDR3 DNA reads as TGCAGTGCTAGCGGGGGGGCCGTCTACAATGAGCAGTTCTTC.

This clonotype has a count of ten or more. This rearrangement joins TRBV6-1 to TRBJ1-3, with D uncertain. The germline V gene has CDR1 MNHNS and CDR2 SASEGT. V was shortened by 4 bases and J by 2 bases, with 12 bases between the two germline ends. This CDR3 comprises 15 residues. CDR3 region: CASSGLGQTGNTIYF. In DNA, the CDR3 is TGTGCCAGCAGTGGACTAGGTCAGACTGGAAACACCATATATTTT.

With regard to this clonotype: A read error may account for a junction end that differs from germline. The chain couples TRBV6-5 to TRBJ2-5; D is perhaps TRBD2 (5 bases). The germline V gene has CDR1 MNHEY and CDR2 SVGAGI. This CDR3 comprises 15 residues. The CDR3 DNA reads as TGTGCCGGCAGTTACAGCCCGGACGGGGTCGAGACCCAGTACTTC. Translating gives CAGSYSPDGVETQYF.

This clonotype was counted at least ten times. The chain couples TRBV6-5 to TRBJ2-7, with TRBD2 as a possible D gene (5 bases). Trimming stripped 4 bases from V and 2 bases from J, with 12 bases between. The CDR3 totals 14 residues. Germline CDR1 reads MNHEY; CDR2 reads SVGAGI. CDR3 in DNA: TGTGCCAGCAGTTGGTCCGGAGGCGCCTACGAGCAGTACTTC. Translated, it gives CASSWSGGAYEQYF.

This clonotype came up once. This rearrangement joins TRBV20-1 to TRBJ1-4; D perhaps matches TRBD1 (6 bases). The CDR3 loop spans 13 amino acids. The V end lost 6 bases, the J end lost 7 bases, and 15 bases lay between the germline ends. CDR1 and CDR2 (germline): DFQATT, SNEGSKA (reference sequence). The CDR3 sequence: CSARSPTGEKLFF. DNA for the CDR3: TGCAGTGCAAGGAGCCCGACAGGTGAAAAACTGTTTTTT.

The chain links TRBV9 to TRBJ2-1; possible D gene TRBD2, 5 bases. The germline V gene encodes CDR1 SGDLS and CDR2 YYNGEE. CDR3 size: 14 residues. Trimming pared 3 bases from V and 8 bases from J, leaving 15 bases between. The DNA for the CDR3 is TGTGCCAGCAGCGAGAGGGCCTCAGCCCATGAGCAGTTCTTC. This gives the protein CASSERASAHEQFF.

This clonotype has just a few counts. Just one base apart from a much larger clone, this may be a read error. V gene TRBV6-6 combines with J gene TRBJ2-1; D gene uncertain. The CDR3 sequence is 13 residues long. The germline gives CDR1 MNHNY, CDR2 SVGAGI (reference sequence). V gave up 4 bases and J gave up 4 bases, with 8 bases separating them. The CDR3 protein is CASSSDRYNEQFF. DNA for the CDR3: TGTGCCAGCAGTTCGGATAGGTACAATGAGCAGTTCTTC.

In this sample, this clonotype turned up many times. The J gene is TRBJ1-3, the V gene TRBV19; no definite D call. The CDR3 spans 14 residues. Germline assignment: CDR1 LNHDA and CDR2 SQIVND (reference sequence). V was trimmed by 11 bases and J by 3 bases, leaving 17 bases between them. The CDR3, as DNA: TGTGCCTCCGAAAACGGGGTGCTTGGAAACACCATATATTTT. Translated: CASENGVLGNTIYF.

This clonotype came up many times. The chain couples TRBV4-1 to TRBJ2-3; the D gene is possibly TRBD1 (6 bases). V lost 0 bases, J lost 3 bases, and 16 bases lay in between. The CDR3 consists of 17 residues. The germline CDR1 and CDR2 sequences are MGHRA and YSYEKL. The CDR3 coding sequence is TGCGCCAGCAGCCAAGATAGGGTAGGCGGACAGACAGATACGCAGTATTTT. It codes for CASSQDRVGGQTDTQYF.

This clonotype is classed as medium-sized. The genes are TRBV7-8 and TRBJ1-5, with D perhaps TRBD1 (5 bases). Germline CDR1 SGHVS, CDR2 FQNEAQ. Trimming removed 3 bases from V and 0 bases from J, with 6 bases in between. CDR3 size: 14 residues. CDR3 sequence reads: CASSFGTSNQPQHF. The CDR3 nucleotides read TGTGCCAGCAGCTTCGGGACTAGCAATCAGCCCCAGCATTTT.

This clonotype came up many times. The rearrangement uses TRBV5-1 and TRBJ1-1; D is possibly TRBD1 (5 bases). Germline V gene data show CDR1 as SGHRS and CDR2 as YFSETQ. The V and J ends lost 3 bases and 6 bases respectively, with 12 bases between them. The CDR3 runs to 13 residues. The CDR3 is CASSSAPGAEAFF. The DNA for the CDR3 is TGCGCCAGCAGCTCAGCCCCGGGGGCTGAAGCTTTCTTT.

Only one count was recorded for this clonotype. This chain uses TRBV24-1 with TRBJ1-5; D is ambiguous. Germline values: CDR1 KGHDR, CDR2 SFDVKD. This CDR3 comprises 13 residues. Trimming pared 12 bases from V and 5 bases from J, leaving 16 bases between. CDR3 nucleotides: TGTGCCTGGAGCCCCGGGAGGGATCAGCCCCAGCATTTT. Translating gives CAWSPGRDQPQHF.

The chain links TRBV11-2 to TRBJ2-6; perhaps TRBD1 as D (6 bases). CDR1 is SGHAT and CDR2 is FQNNGV in the germline V gene. Trimming took 0 bases from V and 11 from J, leaving 11 bases between them. The CDR3 sequence is 14 residues long. DNA for the CDR3: TGTGCCAGCAGCTTAGAGGCAGGGGCTTACGTCCTGACTTTC. This sequence encodes CASSLEAGAYVLTF. Based on the CDR3 plus reference TRBV11-2 and TRBJ2-6, the full variable domain is EAGVAQSPRYKIIEKRQSVAFWCNPISGHATLYWYQQILGQGPKLLIQFQNNGVVDDSQLPKDRFSAERLKGVDSTLKIQPAKLEDSAVYLCASSLEAGAYVLTFGAGSRLTVL.

This chain joins TRBV10-3 and TRBJ2-3, with TRBD1 matching over 8 bases. This CDR3 region has 14 residues. V trimming: 9 bases; J trimming: 1 base; junction bases outside the gene matches: 6. The germline gives CDR1 ENHRY, CDR2 SYGVKD. The CDR3 protein is CAIGQGQGTDTQYF. The CDR3 nucleotides are TGTGCCATAGGACAGGGCCAAGGCACAGATACGCAGTATTTT.

With regard to this clonotype: Since a much larger clone is just one base distant, this may be a read error. This likely comes from a read error, as the CDR3 has no conserved phenylalanine or tryptophan at its end. The chain joins TRBV7-3 to TRBJ1-1; weak D call: TRBD1 (5 bases). CDR1 is SGHTA and CDR2 is FQGTGA in the germline V gene. The length of the CDR3 is 16 residues. CDR3 sequence (DNA): TGTGCCAGCAGCATTGAGGGGATTCGGGCGAACGCTGAAGCTTTCCTT. It yields the protein CASSIEGIRANAEAFL.

The table lists this clonotype with many counts. The chain joins TRBV19 to TRBJ1-2, with D unresolved. V lost 7 bases, J lost 4 bases, and 16 bases lay in between. CDR1 is LNHDA and CDR2 is SQIVND in the germline V gene (reference sequence). CDR3 length equals 14 residues. CDR3 amino acids: CASKAPGTSYGYTF. In DNA form, the CDR3 reads TGTGCCAGTAAGGCCCCGGGAACGAGCTATGGCTACACCTTC.

Of note for this clonotype: A junction end diverges from the germline sequence, so it may reflect a read error. The chain recombines TRBV7-3 with TRBJ2-2, with TRBD2 as a possible D gene (5 bases). Germline loops: CDR1 SGHTA, CDR2 FQGTGA. The length of the CDR3 is 15 residues. The CDR3 nucleotides are TGTGCCAGCAGCTTAACGGGGATGAACACCGGGGAGCTGTTCTTT. Its protein product is CASSLTGMNTGELFF.

The chain's CDR3 is CSARAGSRGQPQHF. In nucleotides, the CDR3 is TGCAGTGCTAGGGCGGGTAGCAGGGGGCAGCCCCAGCATTTT. The rearrangement uses TRBV20-1 and TRBJ1-5, with 7 bases identical to TRBD1. There are 14 residues in the CDR3. Per germline, CDR1 DFQATT and CDR2 SNEGSKA (reference sequence). Unmatched junction bases numbered 9, after V lost 3 bases and J lost 7 bases.

There are many counts of this clonotype. A much larger clonotype is one base distant, so this may be a read error. CDR3 residues: CASSLEGYTGELFF. The DNA of the CDR3 is TGTGCTAGCAGCTTAGAAGGATACACCGGGGAGCTGTTTTTT. The chain uses TRBV7-7 and TRBJ2-2; D is undetermined. Germline lookup yields CDR1 SSHAT and CDR2 FNYEAQ (reference sequence). CDR3 size: 14 residues.

The chain joins TRBV24-1 to TRBJ1-2, with TRBD1 identical over 12 bases. Germline V gives CDR1 KGHDR, CDR2 SFDVKD. CDR3 length: 17 amino acids. The V segment lost 4 bases and the J segment 7 bases; nucleotides outside the gene matches: 12. CDR3 in amino acids: CATSDPHKGQGAGGYTF. CDR3 nucleotides: TGTGCCACCAGTGACCCGCATAAGGGACAGGGGGCGGGTGGCTACACCTTC.